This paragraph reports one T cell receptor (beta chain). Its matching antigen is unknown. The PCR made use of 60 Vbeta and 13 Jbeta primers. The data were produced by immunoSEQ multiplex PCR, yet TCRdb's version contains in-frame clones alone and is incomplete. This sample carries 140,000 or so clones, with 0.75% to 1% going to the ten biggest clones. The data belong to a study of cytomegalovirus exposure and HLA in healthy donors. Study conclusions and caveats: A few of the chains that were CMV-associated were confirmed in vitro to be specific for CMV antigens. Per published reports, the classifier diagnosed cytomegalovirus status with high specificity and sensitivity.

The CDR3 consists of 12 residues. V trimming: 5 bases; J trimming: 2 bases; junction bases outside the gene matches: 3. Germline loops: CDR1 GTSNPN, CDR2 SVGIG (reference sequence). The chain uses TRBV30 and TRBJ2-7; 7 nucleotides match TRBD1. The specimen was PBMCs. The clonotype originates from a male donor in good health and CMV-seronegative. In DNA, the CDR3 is TGTGCCTGGGGGCAGGGGGCCTACGAGCAGTACTTC. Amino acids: CAWGQGAYEQYF.